This TCR beta chain was sequenced for a study of blood T cell repertoires in COVID-19. There are 12 residues in the CDR3. V was cut by 1 base and J by 7 bases, with 5 bases left in between. CDR1 is LGHNA, CDR2 YNFKEQ, per germline. This table comes from immunoSEQ multiplex PCR, and its TCRdb copy is limited to in-frame clones, with some not included. The sample shows some 42,000 clones, about 87% of them seen only once. Sequenced: peripheral blood. The chain carries TRBV4-2 and TRBJ2-1; D not resolved. The sequence came from a human donor in a cohort sampled during active COVID-19. Here the CDR3 reads CASSQALNEQFF. CDR3 DNA sequence: TGTGCCAGCAGCCAAGCCTTGAATGAGCAGTTCTTC.